This T cell receptor beta chain was recorded in a study of beta chain features in type 1 diabetes. The investigators reverse transcribed all of the isolated RNA, so they sequenced expressed TCRB transcripts. Here immunoSEQ multiplex PCR was the method, and the copy in TCRdb shows in-frame clones only, minus some. The data contain 200,000 to 300,000 clones, 25% to 35% of them seen just once; the ten biggest clones take up 3.5% to 4.5%. Specimen: central memory CD4+ T cells from blood. The sequence was collected from a man aged 25 to 40 in good health.

The CDR3 is CASRPLGQNNEQFF. The CDR3 nucleotides are TGTGCCAGCAGACCTTTGGGACAGAACAATGAGCAGTTCTTC. The chain couples TRBV7-9 to TRBJ2-1, with 7 bases identical to TRBD1. From germline, CDR1 is SEHNR and CDR2 FQNEAQ (reference sequence). The V gene end was trimmed by 6 bases and the J gene end by 5 bases; junction bases not matched to a gene: 7. The CDR3 is made up of 14 amino acids.